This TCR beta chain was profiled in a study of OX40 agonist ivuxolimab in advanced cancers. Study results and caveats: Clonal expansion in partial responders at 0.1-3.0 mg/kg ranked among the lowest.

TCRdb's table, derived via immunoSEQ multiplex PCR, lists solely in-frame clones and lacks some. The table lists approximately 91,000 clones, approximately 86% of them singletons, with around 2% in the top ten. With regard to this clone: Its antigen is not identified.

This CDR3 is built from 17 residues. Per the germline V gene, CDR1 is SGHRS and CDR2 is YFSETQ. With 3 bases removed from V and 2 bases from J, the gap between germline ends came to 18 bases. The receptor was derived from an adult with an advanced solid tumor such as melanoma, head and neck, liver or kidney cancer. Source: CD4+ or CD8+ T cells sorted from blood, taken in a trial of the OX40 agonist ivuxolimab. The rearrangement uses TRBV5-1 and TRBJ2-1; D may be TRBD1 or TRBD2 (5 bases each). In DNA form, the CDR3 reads TGCGCCAGCAGCTCCGTATGGGCAGGGAGCGCCTACAATGAGCAGTTCTTC. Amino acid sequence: CASSSVWAGSAYNEQFF.